This T cell receptor beta chain stems from a study of T cells in Graves' hyperthyroidism and ophthalmopathy. Findings and caveats of the study: Blood samples included most of the expanded thyroid clonotypes exceeding 0.001. Median prediction lead before ophthalmopathy onset was around 7 months with the model.

Ten or more counts support this clonotype. Its target is not known. Researchers took RNA transcripts and amplified the TCR beta CDR3 regions from them. The HTBI set primed first-round TCR CDR3 RT-PCR. One entry per CDR3 protein results from TCRdb running MiXCR on the multiplex PCR reads. The sample consists of about 420,000 distinct CDR3 sequences, 15% to 18% of them appearing once. The sequence was collected from a woman aged 18-29 years with Graves' hyperthyroidism. The specimen sequenced was blood.

The DNA for the CDR3 is TGTGCCGTAGCGGGGGCCTTTTCACGCACAGATACGCAGTATTTT. Its protein is CAVAGAFSRTDTQYF. V usage is TRBV6-1 and J usage is TRBJ2-3; 9 nucleotides align to TRBD2. Germline V gives CDR1 MNHNS, CDR2 SASEGT. The trim removed 11 bases at V and 1 base at J, leaving 10 bases unmatched. The length of the CDR3 is 15 residues.